This TCR beta chain was retrieved from a study of blood T cell repertoires in COVID-19. At the level of the study: Researchers got acute and convalescent COVID-19 samples from the United States, Italy and Spain. In each case, the material was cDNA or gDNA derived from T cells, B-cell-depleted T cells, or PBMCs.

Enrollment of patients from Seattle took place during active infection, with longitudinal follow-up. Germline CDR1 reads MNHNS; CDR2 reads SASEGT. V shed 2 bases, J shed 4 bases, and the junction held 14 bases outside the gene matches. This CDR3 comprises 18 residues. Repertoires were generated with immunoSEQ multiplex PCR, while TCRdb's copy carries only in-frame clones and drops some. Among nearly 350,000 clones listed, roughly 90% were seen once. Sequenced material: peripheral blood. The TCR originated in an older woman with COVID-19, enrolled during active disease. The chain links TRBV6-1 to TRBJ1-3; 7 bases align to TRBD1. The CDR3 region is CASSEPQGRRFRGNTIYF. The CDR3 coding sequence is TGTGCCAGCAGTGAACCACAGGGGAGACGTTTTAGAGGAAACACCATATATTTT.